This TCR beta chain derives from a study of blood T cells in healthy people across ages. Regarding the study as a whole: Samples with more naive T cells showed higher observed beta diversity.

CDR1 and CDR2 from the germline V gene are MNHEY and SVGEGT. The CDR3 spans 14 residues. J lost 3 bases, V lost 8 bases, and 9 bases had no gene match. Details on this clonotype: Its antigen remains unknown.

Donors were systemically healthy Caucasian individuals from Russia aged about 6 to 95 years. Sample-barcoded 5' priming and a J-beta primer mix drove a second PCR of roughly 6 to 12 cycles. Every cDNA molecule bore a tag from a template-switch adaptor containing 12 random nucleotides. TCRdb recomputed calls from the 5' RACE reads with MiXCR, one row per CDR3 protein. The table lists roughly 2 million distinct CDR3 sequences, about 50% of them singletons. The sequenced sample was blood. The sequence was obtained from a woman aged 40-49 years in good health. The rearrangement joins TRBV6-2 or TRBV6-3 to TRBJ2-7; TRBD1 aligns across 8 bases. CDR3 amino acids: CASGPGGAVYEQYF. In DNA, the CDR3 is TGTGCCAGCGGTCCAGGGGGCGCGGTCTACGAGCAGTACTTC.